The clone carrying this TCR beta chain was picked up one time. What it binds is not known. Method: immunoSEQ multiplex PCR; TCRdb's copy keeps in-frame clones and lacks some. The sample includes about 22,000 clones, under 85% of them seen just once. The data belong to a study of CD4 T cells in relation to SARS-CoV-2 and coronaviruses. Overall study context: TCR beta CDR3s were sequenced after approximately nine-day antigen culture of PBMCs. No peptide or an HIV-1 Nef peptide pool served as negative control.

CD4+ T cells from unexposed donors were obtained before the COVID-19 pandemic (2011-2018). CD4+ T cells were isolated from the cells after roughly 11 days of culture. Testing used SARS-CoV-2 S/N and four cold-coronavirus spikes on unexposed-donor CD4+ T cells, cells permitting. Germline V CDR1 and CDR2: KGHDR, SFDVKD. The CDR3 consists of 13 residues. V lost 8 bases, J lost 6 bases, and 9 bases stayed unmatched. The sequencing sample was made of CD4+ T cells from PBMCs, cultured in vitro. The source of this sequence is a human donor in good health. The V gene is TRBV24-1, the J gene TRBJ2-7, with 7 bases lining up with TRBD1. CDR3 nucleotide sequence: TGTGCCACCAAGAGGACAGGAGGTGTCGAGCAGTACTTC. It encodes CATKRTGGVEQYF.